Presented here are 20 T cell receptor beta chains from one specimen sequenced in a study of shared clonotypes between healthy human individuals. Produced via immunoSEQ multiplex PCR; TCRdb's table is partial and in-frame only. Here the sample spans roughly 640,000 clones, approximately 79% being singletons. The sequencing input was memory CD4+ T cells sorted from blood. As for subset: CD45RA-negative fraction. The receptor set was obtained from a woman under 40 in good health.

V usage is TRBV5-4 and J usage is TRBJ2-2; TRBD1 matches at 8 bases. The germline V gene encodes CDR1 SGHNT and CDR2 YYREEE (reference sequence). The CDR3 loop spans 16 amino acids. The V and J ends lost 3 bases and 4 bases, in that order; junction bases with no gene match: 8. The chain's CDR3 is CASSSYRGSSTGELFF. The CDR3 DNA reads as TGTGCCAGCAGCTCCTACAGGGGGAGTTCCACCGGGGAGCTGTTTTTT.

V and J are TRBV19 and TRBJ2-1; perhaps TRBD1 as D (6 bases). The CDR3 covers 16 residues. With 2 bases removed from V and 8 bases from J, the gap between germline ends came to 19 bases. CDR1 and CDR2 (germline): LNHDA, SQIVND (reference sequence). CDR3 residues: CASSIIQHRAADEQFF. DNA of the CDR3: TGTGCCAGTAGTATAATTCAGCACAGGGCCGCCGATGAGCAGTTCTTC.

The chain employs TRBV19 and TRBJ1-4; D gene ambiguous. V was clipped by 4 bases and J by 0 bases, with 9 bases between them. The CDR3 length is 15 residues. Germline CDR1 reads LNHDA; CDR2 reads SQIVND (reference sequence). The DNA for the CDR3 is TGTGCCAGTAGTAGCGGTGCTACAACTAATGAAAAACTGTTTTTT. This codes for CASSSGATTNEKLFF.

This clone was observed a few times. The chain combines TRBV6-5 with TRBJ2-2; D is perhaps TRBD2 (6 bases). CDR1 is MNHEY, CDR2 SVGAGI, per germline. V was pared by 0 bases and J by 7 bases, with 15 bases between. The length of the CDR3 is 16 residues. The CDR3 protein is CASSYSRDPGDGELFF. CDR3 nucleotides: TGTGCCAGCAGTTACTCGAGGGACCCGGGAGACGGGGAGCTGTTTTTT.

The V gene is TRBV11-3, the J gene TRBJ1-3; possible D gene TRBD1, 6 bases. There are 14 residues in the CDR3. Germline V gene sequence: CDR1 SGHNT, CDR2 YENEEA. The ends were cut back, 6 bases at V and 2 bases at J, with 11 bases in the middle. In DNA, the CDR3 is TGTGCCAGCAGTTACGGGGGCCCTGGAAACACCATATATTTT. It encodes CASSYGGPGNTIYF.

The chain recombines TRBV28 with TRBJ1-2; 8 positions agree with TRBD1. CDR1 MDHEN and CDR2 SYDVKM come from the germline V gene. This CDR3 region has 13 residues. V was clipped by 6 bases and J by 3 bases; unmatched bases: 3. In DNA form, the CDR3 reads TGTGCCAGCAGAACGGGACAGGACTATGGCTACACCTTC. Protein: CASRTGQDYGYTF.

The chain has TRBV19 and TRBJ1-1; D is unresolved. CDR1 and CDR2 from the germline V gene are LNHDA and SQIVND (reference sequence). There are 13 residues in the CDR3. V lost 5 bases and J 0 bases, leaving 7 bases between the germline ends. CDR3 in amino acids: CASSVTVNTEAFF. CDR3 nucleotide sequence: TGTGCCAGTAGTGTGACGGTGAACACTGAAGCTTTCTTT. Combining the CDR3 with reference TRBV19 and TRBJ1-1 gives the whole variable domain DGGITQSPKYLFRKEGQNVTLSCEQNLNHDAMYWYRQDPGQGLRLIYYSQIVNDFQKGDIAEGYSVSREKKESFPLTVTSAQKNPTAFYLCASSVTVNTEAFFGQGTRLTVV.

Notes on this clone: This may come from a read error, since a much larger clone is one base off. Here the CDR3 DNA reads TGTGCCAGCAGCGGACAGGGGGATCAGCCCCAGCATTTT. Its protein is CASSGQGDQPQHF. The chain couples TRBV14 to TRBJ1-5; TRBD1 agrees at 10 bases. The trim removed 5 bases at V and 5 bases at J, leaving 0 bases unmatched. Germline V gene lookup returns CDR1 SGHDN and CDR2 FVKESK. This CDR3 spans 13 amino acids. Supplemented by reference TRBV14 and TRBJ1-5, the full variable domain reads EAGVTQFPSHSVIEKGQTVTLRCDPISGHDNLYWYRRVMGKEIKFLLHFVKESKQDESGMPNNRFLAERTGGTYSTLKVQPAELEDSGVYFCASSGQGDQPQHFGDGTRLSIL.

This chain uses TRBV2 with TRBJ1-1; a possible D gene is TRBD1 (6 bases). V was pared by 4 bases and J by 11 bases, with 14 bases between. The CDR3 loop spans 12 amino acids. The germline CDR1 and CDR2 sequences are SNHLY and FYNNEI. The CDR3 bases are TGTGCCAGCAGTGCTCCGGACAGTGCGGCTTTCTTT. Translation: CASSAPDSAAFF.

The count of this clone is one. V gene TRBV9 combines with J gene TRBJ1-1; possibly TRBD1 for D (6 bases). The length of the CDR3 is 14 residues. Germline CDR1 is SGDLS and CDR2 is YYNGEE. Trimming left V 7 bases short and J 3 bases short, with 16 bases between. The CDR3 bases are TGTGCCAGCTCCCAGGGGCTAGCTCACACTGAAGCTTTCTTT. It is translated as CASSQGLAHTEAFF.

V is TRBV19 and J is TRBJ1-3; D is possibly TRBD1 (5 bases). Trimming removed 10 bases at V and 0 bases at J, with 16 bases between. This CDR3 is 15 amino acids long. Germline CDR1 LNHDA, CDR2 SQIVND (reference sequence). CDR3 protein: CATTSRAFSGNTIYF. The DNA for the CDR3 is TGTGCCACCACTAGCAGGGCTTTCTCTGGAAACACCATATATTTT.

The chain links TRBV6-1 to TRBJ1-4, with TRBD1 as a possible D gene (5 bases). V was shortened by 8 bases and J by 0 bases, with 13 bases between the two germline ends. This CDR3 spans 15 amino acids. Germline values: CDR1 MNHNS, CDR2 SASEGT. This chain's CDR3 is CASGEGITTNEKLFF. In DNA, the CDR3 is TGTGCCAGCGGAGAGGGGATAACAACTAATGAAAAACTGTTTTTT.

The chain is built from TRBV6-6 and TRBJ1-1; D ambiguous. The CDR3 loop spans 14 amino acids. V lost 0 bases and J 3 bases, leaving 8 bases between the germline ends. Germline CDR1 reads MNHNY; CDR2 reads SVGAGI (reference sequence). CDR3: CASSYSVGDTEAFF. CDR3 coding DNA: TGTGCCAGCAGTTACTCGGTTGGGGACACTGAAGCTTTCTTT.

This chain connects TRBV19 to TRBJ2-1; a possible D gene is TRBD2 (7 bases). CDR3 length equals 15 residues. Trimming shortened V by 4 bases and J by 6 bases, and 16 bases separated the two germline ends. Germline CDR1 LNHDA, CDR2 SQIVND (reference sequence). CDR3 region: CASSTTSARGNEQFF. The CDR3 nucleotides are TGTGCCAGTAGTACCACTAGCGCCAGGGGCAATGAGCAGTTCTTC.

The gene calls are TRBV28 and TRBJ1-2; 10 nucleotides align to TRBD1. CDR3 length equals 16 residues. With 5 bases clipped from V and 5 bases from J, the junction kept 11 bases outside the gene matches. Germline loops: CDR1 MDHEN, CDR2 SYDVKM. The CDR3 is CASSPSGQGRKYGYTF. CDR3 DNA sequence: TGTGCCAGCAGTCCCTCGGGACAGGGGCGCAAGTATGGCTACACCTTC.

V is TRBV11-2 and J is TRBJ1-6; D is undetermined. V lost 0 bases to trimming and J lost 5 bases, with 8 bases between them. This CDR3 has 15 amino acids. Germline CDR1 reads SGHAT; CDR2 reads FQNNGV. The CDR3 here is CASSLDYGNNSPLHF. The CDR3 DNA follows: TGTGCCAGCAGCTTAGATTATGGGAATAATTCACCCCTCCACTTT.

Of note for this clone: This may be a read error, as it is one base from a much larger clone. The chain is built from TRBV5-6 and TRBJ2-3, with D tentatively TRBD2 (5 bases). The V end was cut by 3 bases, the J end by 6 bases, with 5 bases between. The CDR3 totals 11 residues. Per germline, CDR1 SGHDT and CDR2 YYEEEE. CDR3 nucleotides: TGTGCCAGCAGCTCGGGGGATACGCAGTATTTT. It translates to CASSSGDTQYF.

This chain uses TRBV5-1 with TRBJ2-1; D ambiguous. Germline V gene lookup returns CDR1 SGHRS and CDR2 YFSETQ. V lost 1 base and J 4 bases, leaving 9 bases between the germline ends. This CDR3 contains 14 residues. CDR3 bases: TGCGCCAGCAGCTTGAGGGTCGGATACAATGAGCAGTTCTTC. Its translation is CASSLRVGYNEQFF.

The chain is built from TRBV5-1 and TRBJ2-7; D tentatively reads TRBD1 or TRBD2 (5 bases each). This CDR3 is 16 amino acids long. Germline lookup yields CDR1 SGHRS and CDR2 YFSETQ. V was shortened by 4 bases and J by 1 base, with 18 bases between the two germline ends. CDR3 protein: CASSRDPTGVSYEQYF. Here the CDR3 DNA reads TGCGCCAGCAGCAGGGACCCAACAGGAGTTTCCTACGAGCAGTACTTC.

This clone has just one count. The chain is built from TRBV7-6 and TRBJ2-7; D possibly corresponds to TRBD1 (5 bases). Trimming removed 7 bases at V and 2 bases at J, with 18 bases between. Germline V CDR1 and CDR2: SGHVS, FNYEAQ. The CDR3 spans 15 residues. CDR3 bases: TGTGCCAGCACCCCGCGCAACCTGGGGCCCTACGAGCAGTACTTC. Amino acids: CASTPRNLGPYEQYF. Full variable domain (remainder filled in from reference TRBV7-6 and TRBJ2-7): GAGVSQSPRYKVTKRGQDVALRCDPISGHVSLYWYRQALGQGPEFLTYFNYEAQQDKSGLPNDRFSAERPEGSISTLTIQRTEQRDSAMYRCASTPRNLGPYEQYFGPGTRLTVT.